Each of the 15 T cell receptor beta chains below was sequenced from the same sample in a study of blood T cell repertoires in COVID-19. Assay used: immunoSEQ multiplex PCR; TCRdb lists only in-frame clones, some missing. The table shows under 150,000 clones, with approximately 90% occurring only once. The material sequenced was peripheral blood. These receptors were obtained from a woman aged 45-65 years with acute or convalescent COVID-19.

J is TRBJ1-1 and V is TRBV7-9; 9 nucleotides line up with TRBD1. This CDR3 region has 13 residues. The J segment lost 11 bases and the V segment lost 1 base, leaving 5 bases of the junction unmatched. The germline gives CDR1 SEHNR, CDR2 FQNEAQ (reference sequence). The CDR3 protein is CASSLGTGERAFF. In DNA form, the CDR3 reads TGTGCCAGCAGCTTAGGGACAGGGGAGAGGGCTTTCTTT.

This chain links TRBV7-9 with TRBJ2-7; D possibly corresponds to TRBD1 (6 bases). V was clipped by 5 bases and J by 3 bases, with 14 bases between them. Germline V gene data show CDR1 as SEHNR and CDR2 as FQNEAQ (reference sequence). This CDR3 comprises 14 residues. The CDR3 loop reads CASSPRDTSYEQYF. CDR3 DNA: TGTGCCAGCAGCCCCCGGGACACTAGCTACGAGCAGTACTTC.

This chain links TRBV7-9 with TRBJ1-2; maybe TRBD1 (5 bases). The CDR3 is 16 amino acids. V was clipped by 4 bases and J by 1 base, with 16 bases between them. Per germline, CDR1 SEHNR and CDR2 FQNEAQ (reference sequence). CDR3: CASSSNLGLLNYGYTF. The CDR3 region has the DNA TGTGCCAGCAGCTCAAACCTGGGACTCCTTAACTATGGCTACACCTTC. The complete variable domain, with remaining parts taken from reference TRBV7-9 and TRBJ1-2, reads DTGVSQNPRHKITKRGQNVTFRCDPISEHNRLYWYRQTLGQGPEFLTYFQNEAQLEKSRLLSDRFSAERPKGSFSTLEIQRTEQGDSAMYLCASSSNLGLLNYGYTFGSGTRLTVV.

The chain is built from TRBV5-6 and TRBJ1-3; D is possibly TRBD1 (5 bases). Per the germline V gene, CDR1 is SGHDT and CDR2 is YYEEEE. Trimming shortened V by 4 bases and J by 8 bases, and 22 bases separated the two germline ends. The CDR3 has 16 residues. CDR3 in amino acids: CASSRRGTGYTDTIYF. The CDR3 nucleotides read TGTGCCAGCAGCCGGCGCGGGACGGGATACACGGACACCATATATTTT.

The V call is TRBV12-3 or TRBV12-4, the J call TRBJ1-1, with D perhaps matching TRBD1 (5 bases). With 7 bases removed from V and 2 bases from J, the gap between germline ends came to 11 bases. The CDR3 has 13 amino acids. CDR3 DNA: TGTGCCAGCAAGACAGAGTCTAACACTGAAGCTTTCTTT. Translation gives CASKTESNTEAFF.

V is TRBV12-3 or TRBV12-4 and J is TRBJ2-1; D is uncertain. The V end was cut by 3 bases, the J end by 6 bases, with 3 bases between. The CDR3 totals 11 residues. CDR3 DNA: TGTGCCAGCAGTTTTATCAATGAGCAGTTCTTC. As protein: CASSFINEQFF.

V gene TRBV7-8 combines with J gene TRBJ1-4; D is unclear. Germline V gene data show CDR1 as SGHVS and CDR2 as FQNEAQ. The CDR3 runs to 12 residues. Trimming pared 5 bases from V and 10 bases from J, leaving 11 bases between. As DNA, the CDR3 is TGTGCCAGCAGCCCCCGGGTGGGAAAACTGTTTTTT. It specifies CASSPRVGKLFF.

As DNA, the CDR3 is TGTGCCTGGACCAGGGGGAACGAGCAGTACTTC. Translating gives CAWTRGNEQYF. The V call is TRBV30, the J call TRBJ2-7, with 7 bases aligning to TRBD1. V gave up 4 bases and J gave up 5 bases; unmatched junction bases: 2. Per the germline V gene, CDR1 is GTSNPN and CDR2 is SVGIG (reference sequence). The CDR3 spans 11 residues.

The chain combines TRBV30 with TRBJ1-3, with D perhaps TRBD1 (6 bases). The V gene lost 2 bases and the J gene lost 1 base, with 9 bases spanning the gap. Germline V gives CDR1 GTSNPN, CDR2 SVGIG (reference sequence). The CDR3 covers 14 residues. The CDR3 sequence: CAWSPGTSGNTIYF. The CDR3 nucleotides read TGTGCCTGGAGTCCCGGGACATCTGGAAACACCATATATTTT.

This clone was picked up a small number of times. V gene TRBV27 combines with J gene TRBJ2-7, with TRBD1 identical over 8 bases. The CDR3 covers 14 residues. Looked up from germline, CDR1 is MNHEY and CDR2 is SMNVEV (reference sequence). Trimming removed 5 bases from V and 5 bases from J; junction bases left unmatched: 8. CDR3 bases: TGTGCCAGCAGTCATGGACAGGGTTCGGACGAGCAGTACTTC. Amino acid sequence: CASSHGQGSDEQYF.

This chain uses TRBV7-3 with TRBJ2-1; D is possibly TRBD1 (6 bases). The CDR3 consists of 13 residues. Germline V gene data show CDR1 as SGHTA and CDR2 as FQGTGA. The V end was cut by 6 bases, the J end by 3 bases, with 9 bases between. CDR3 amino acids: CASSWDNYNEQFF. The CDR3 DNA reads as TGTGCCAGCAGTTGGGACAACTACAATGAGCAGTTCTTC.

For this clone: Other DNA sequences in this specimen translate into the identical CDR3. The chain has TRBV12-3 or TRBV12-4 and TRBJ1-2, with 9 bases aligning to TRBD1. The V segment lost 3 bases and the J segment 7 bases; nucleotides outside the gene matches: 0. The CDR3 has 12 residues. This chain's CDR3 is CASSLGQGGYTF. In DNA form, the CDR3 reads TGTGCCAGCAGTTTGGGACAGGGTGGCTACACCTTC.

The CDR3, as DNA: TGTGCCAGCAGTTATCGCTCTGGAAACACCATATATTTT. Its protein product is CASSYRSGNTIYF. The chain is built from TRBV12-3 or TRBV12-4 and TRBJ1-3; D is ambiguous. There are 13 residues in the CDR3. Trimming stripped 4 bases from V and 0 bases from J, with 4 bases between.

In the case of this clone: Other DNA sequences in the same sample also yield this CDR3. This chain links TRBV7-2 with TRBJ1-5; TRBD1 matches at 9 bases. The CDR3 runs 14 residues. Germline trimming cut 5 bases from V and 2 bases from J; bases unmatched to any gene: 1. Germline CDR1 reads SGHTA; CDR2 reads FQGNSA. As DNA, the CDR3 is TGTGCCAGCAGCCGGACAGGGGGCAATCAGCCCCAGCATTTT. As protein: CASSRTGGNQPQHF.

This clone is a singleton in its sample. The rearrangement joins TRBV19 to TRBJ1-2, with D uncertain. Deletions cut 1 base from V and 6 bases from J, with 12 bases between. Germline-derived CDR1 and CDR2 are LNHDA and SQIVND (reference sequence). This CDR3 is 14 amino acids long. This chain's CDR3 is CASSIGTSYDGYTF. The CDR3 region has the DNA TGTGCCAGTAGTATAGGCACGTCCTATGATGGCTACACCTTC.